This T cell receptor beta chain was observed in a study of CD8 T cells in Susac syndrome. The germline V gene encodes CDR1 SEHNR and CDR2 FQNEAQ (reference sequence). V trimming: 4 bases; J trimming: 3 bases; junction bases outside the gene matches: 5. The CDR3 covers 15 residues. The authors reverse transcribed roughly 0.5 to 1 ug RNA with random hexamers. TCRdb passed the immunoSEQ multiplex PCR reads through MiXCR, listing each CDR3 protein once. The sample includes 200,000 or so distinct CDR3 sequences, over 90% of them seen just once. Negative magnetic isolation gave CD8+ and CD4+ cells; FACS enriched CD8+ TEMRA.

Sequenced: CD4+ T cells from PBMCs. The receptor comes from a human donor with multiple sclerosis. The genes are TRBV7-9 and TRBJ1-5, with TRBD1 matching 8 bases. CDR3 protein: CASSSTGGANQPQHF. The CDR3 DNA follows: TGTGCCAGCAGCTCCACAGGGGGGGCCAATCAGCCCCAGCATTTT.